The source of this TCR beta chain is a study of blood T cell repertoires in COVID-19. The repertoire was sequenced with immunoSEQ multiplex PCR; TCRdb's copy has only in-frame clones and lacks some. The sample carries about 400,000 clones, more than 85% recorded once. This CDR3 is 15 amino acids long. V was pared by 2 bases and J by 4 bases, with 11 bases between. Per germline, CDR1 MNHEY and CDR2 SVGAGI. This TCR came from a human donor in a cohort sampled during active COVID-19. Sequencing was performed on peripheral blood. The rearrangement joins TRBV6-5 to TRBJ2-2, with D perhaps TRBD1 (6 bases). The CDR3 spells CASSYEIGGTGELFF. DNA for the CDR3: TGTGCCAGCAGTTACGAGATAGGGGGCACCGGGGAGCTGTTTTTT.